This T cell receptor beta chain was captured in a study of blood T cell repertoires in COVID-19. In the study overall: From the United States, Italy and Spain came samples of acute and convalescent COVID-19. From T cells, B-cell-depleted T cells, or PBMCs came the material, which was cDNA or gDNA.

As originally analysed: Using reference gene primer amplification, nucleated cell counts were estimated. Clones were read by immunoSEQ multiplex PCR, and TCRdb kept only the in-frame ones, dropping some. The V and J calls and clone size come from that table; D and trimming were worked out from the DNA. The sample lists about 170,000 clones, 80% to 90% occurring once. CDR1 and CDR2 (germline): MNHEY, SVGAGI. V was trimmed by 2 bases and J by 2 bases, leaving 12 bases between them. The CDR3 is 15 residues long. This clonotype was sampled from a woman aged 45-60 years with acute or convalescent COVID-19. This chain links TRBV6-5 with TRBJ1-1, with D tentatively TRBD1 (6 bases). Sample: peripheral blood. CDR3 nucleotides: TGTGCCAGCAGTTACGCACAGGGCCTTAACACTGAAGCTTTCTTT. Translation gives CASSYAQGLNTEAFF.